The text below deals with one T cell receptor beta chain. The sample is drawn from a study of blood T cell repertoires in COVID-19. Study as a whole: Recovery among Cohort 3 donors was established by two negative PCRs, clearance, or symptom resolution. Sample material is recorded as cDNA or gDNA derived from T cells, B-cell-depleted T cells, or PBMCs.

The CDR3 consists of 14 residues. From germline, CDR1 is SNHLY and CDR2 FYNNEI. V was pared by 7 bases and J by 6 bases, with 7 bases of the junction left unmatched. Cohort allocation depended upon clinical history that participants reported. The method was immunoSEQ multiplex PCR; TCRdb's version includes in-frame clones alone and lacks a portion of them. The profile shows some 200,000 clones, 86% of them singletons. V usage is TRBV2 and J usage is TRBJ1-5; 9 nucleotides align to TRBD1. The receptor was isolated from a woman aged 45-65 years in a cohort exposed to, infected with or recovered from COVID-19 (not recorded which). The sequenced sample consisted of PBMCs or T cells enriched from blood (not recorded which). Written as DNA, the CDR3 is TGTGCCAGCACCGGGACAGGGACACGTCAGCCCCAGCATTTT. Translation gives CASTGTGTRQPQHF.